This T cell receptor (beta chain) was profiled in a study of blood T cell repertoires in COVID-19. Turning to the study itself: Italy, Spain and the United States were the sources of the convalescent and acute COVID-19 samples. The cDNA or gDNA used as material had been derived from T cells, B-cell-depleted T cells, or PBMCs.

Participants' reported clinical history set cohort assignment. Per the original methods: Reference gene primers were amplified, and this amplification served to estimate nucleated cell counts. Only in-frame clones appear in the TCRdb table, and some are missing; sequencing was by immunoSEQ multiplex PCR. D and trimming come from the DNA, and the V and J calls and clone size come from that table. Of over 200,000 clones detected, more than 70% appear once; the ten largest clones hold 2% to 2.5%. Germline loops: CDR1 LGHNT, CDR2 FRNRAP. This CDR3 is built from 20 residues. V lost 1 base, J lost 3 bases, and 17 bases stayed unmatched.

The gene calls are TRBV12-5 and TRBJ1-5, with TRBD1 matching over 8 bases. The clonotype comes from a woman aged 40 to 50 with acute COVID-19. The source material was PBMCs or T cells enriched from blood (not recorded which). This CDR3 is CASGLDRTGWVVGHNQPQHF. The CDR3 DNA reads as TGTGCTAGTGGTTTGGACCGGACAGGGTGGGTGGTTGGGCACAATCAGCCCCAGCATTTT.